The 25 T cell receptor beta chains below were found in one sample sequenced in a study of blood T cell repertoires in COVID-19. The data were produced by immunoSEQ multiplex PCR, yet TCRdb's version contains in-frame clones alone and is incomplete. The sample lists 100,000 to 150,000 clones, roughly four fifths occurring once. Sequencing input: PBMCs or T cells enriched from blood (not recorded which). The receptors here all came from a man aged 35 to 55 with acute COVID-19.

The chain links TRBV5-1 to TRBJ2-7, with 7 positions matching TRBD1. V shed 4 bases, J shed 6 bases, and the junction held 16 bases outside the gene matches. The CDR3 consists of 16 residues. Germline loops: CDR1 SGHRS, CDR2 YFSETQ. The DNA for the CDR3 is TGCGCCAGCAGCCCCGGGACAGCCAAGACCGTGGGCGAGCAGTACTTC. Translation: CASSPGTAKTVGEQYF.

This clone was recorded only once. The CDR3 nucleotides read TGTGCCAGCAGTTTAGGGTTCGGCAGCGGAGAGACCCAGTACTTC. This gives the protein CASSLGFGSGETQYF. The chain has TRBV28 and TRBJ2-5, with TRBD2 as a possible D gene (5 bases). The CDR3 is made up of 15 amino acids. Germline V gives CDR1 MDHEN, CDR2 SYDVKM. V lost 2 bases to trimming and J lost 4 bases, with 14 bases between them.

The chain employs TRBV24-1 and TRBJ2-3; TRBD2 might be the D (6 bases). Germline V gene sequence: CDR1 KGHDR, CDR2 SFDVKD. The V end lost 1 base, the J end lost 4 bases, and 11 bases lay between the germline ends. The CDR3 runs 15 residues. The CDR3 reads CATSDFVAGSDTQYF. The CDR3 DNA is TGTGCCACCAGTGATTTTGTGGCGGGATCAGATACGCAGTATTTT.

V and J are TRBV28 and TRBJ1-1, with D possibly being TRBD1 (6 bases). This CDR3 is 13 amino acids long. V dropped 10 bases and J dropped 1 base, with 13 bases sitting between them. Looked up from germline, CDR1 is MDHEN and CDR2 is SYDVKM. CDR3 in amino acids: CAITGPRNTEAFF. The DNA of the CDR3 is TGTGCCATCACAGGGCCCCGGAACACTGAAGCTTTCTTT.

The chain is built from TRBV5-6 and TRBJ1-1; D is ambiguous. CDR1 and CDR2 (germline): SGHDT, YYEEEE. Trimming cost V 1 base and J 0 bases, with 13 bases left between them. This CDR3 has 16 residues. CDR3 loop: CASSLWAGTLNTEAFF. CDR3 bases: TGTGCCAGCAGCTTGTGGGCAGGCACCCTGAACACTGAAGCTTTCTTT.

This clone has just a few counts. This chain connects TRBV9 to TRBJ1-6, with D perhaps matching TRBD1 (6 bases). The CDR3 length is 15 residues. Germline values: CDR1 SGDLS, CDR2 YYNGEE. V dropped 2 bases and J dropped 5 bases, with 11 bases sitting between them. This CDR3 reads CASSVLDSDNSPLHF. The CDR3 coding sequence is TGTGCCAGCAGCGTCTTGGACAGCGATAATTCACCCCTCCACTTT. Full variable domain (rest looked up from reference TRBV9 and TRBJ1-6): DSGVTQTPKHLITATGQRVTLRCSPRSGDLSVYWYQQSLDQGLQFLIQYYNGEERAKGNILERFSAQQFPDLHSELNLSSLELGDSALYFCASSVLDSDNSPLHFGNGTRLTVT.

This chain uses TRBV19 with TRBJ1-5; 7 nucleotides align to TRBD1. Germline loops: CDR1 LNHDA, CDR2 SQIVND (reference sequence). Trimming at V came to 5 bases and at J to 5 bases, leaving 9 bases not matched to a gene. This CDR3 has 15 amino acids. Here the CDR3 reads CASSPRQGLDQPQHF. The CDR3 DNA reads as TGTGCCAGTAGTCCCAGACAGGGACTAGATCAGCCCCAGCATTTT.

V and J are TRBV5-5 and TRBJ2-2, with 7 bases aligning to TRBD1. J was trimmed by 7 bases and V by 0 bases; bases with no gene match: 0. Germline V CDR1 and CDR2: SGHKS, YYEKEE (reference sequence). The CDR3 totals 13 residues. The chain's CDR3 is CASSLAGGGELFF. The DNA of the CDR3 is TGTGCCAGCAGCTTGGCAGGGGGCGGGGAGCTGTTTTTT.

CDR3 amino acids: CASSRQGANEQYF. The CDR3 DNA follows: TGTGCCAGCAGCCGACAGGGGGCCAACGAGCAGTACTTC. This chain links TRBV7-9 with TRBJ2-7; the match to TRBD1 covers 10 bases. Trimming took 5 bases from V and 5 from J; bases not matched to a gene: 3. Germline assignment: CDR1 SEHNR and CDR2 FQNEAQ (reference sequence). The CDR3 has 13 amino acids.

The V and J genes are TRBV11-2 and TRBJ1-5, with a weak D call TRBD1 (5 bases). The CDR3 totals 15 residues. Between the trimmed V and J ends, which lost 0 bases and 7 bases, there was a span of 13 bases. Per the germline V gene, CDR1 is SGHAT and CDR2 is FQNNGV. The CDR3 region is CASSLDLGGDQPQHF. CDR3 DNA: TGTGCCAGCAGCTTAGATCTAGGAGGGGACCAGCCCCAGCATTTT.

The rearrangement uses TRBV6-1 and TRBJ1-4; D may be TRBD1 (6 bases). The CDR3 runs 17 residues. Germline values: CDR1 MNHNS, CDR2 SASEGT. The V end was cut by 0 bases, the J end by 0 bases, with 11 bases between. The DNA of the CDR3 is TGTGCCAGCAGTGAAGCGCATAGGACAGCAACTAATGAAAAACTGTTTTTT. This translates into CASSEAHRTATNEKLFF.

Only one count was recorded for this clone. Germline and junction disagree at one end, which may indicate a read error. Written as DNA, the CDR3 is TGTGCTAGCAGCTCGCAGGCGGCTGGGGCCCAAGAGACCCAGTACTTC. Its protein product is CASSSQAAGAQETQYF. The V gene is TRBV7-7, the J gene TRBJ2-5; D might be TRBD1 (5 bases). The CDR3 spans 16 residues. CDR1 and CDR2 (germline): SSHAT, FNYEAQ (reference sequence).

This chain's CDR3 is CASSPGLEETQYF. CDR3 nucleotides: TGTGCCAGCAGCCCGGGACTTGAAGAGACCCAGTACTTC. V and J are TRBV11-2 and TRBJ2-5, with D tentatively TRBD2 (6 bases). This CDR3 region has 13 residues. CDR1 is SGHAT and CDR2 is FQNNGV in the germline V gene. V was cut by 5 bases and J by 3 bases, with 10 bases left in between.

This chain links TRBV30 with TRBJ2-7; 7 nucleotides align to TRBD2. The CDR3 has 16 residues. J was trimmed by 0 bases and V by 1 base; bases with no gene match: 9. Per germline, CDR1 GTSNPN and CDR2 SVGIG (reference sequence). CDR3 sequence: CAWSGIAGYLSYEQYF. In DNA form, the CDR3 reads TGTGCCTGGAGTGGGATAGCGGGTTACCTCTCCTACGAGCAGTACTTC.

The rearrangement joins TRBV3-1 (or the pseudogene TRBV3-2) to TRBJ1-2; 7 positions agree with TRBD1. The CDR3 sequence is 15 residues long. Germline values: CDR1 LGHDT, CDR2 YNNKEL (reference sequence). V was pared by 4 bases and J by 2 bases, with 7 bases of the junction left unmatched. CDR3 protein: CASSPSRGENYGYTF. The CDR3, as DNA: TGTGCCAGCAGCCCCTCCAGGGGGGAGAACTATGGCTACACCTTC.

This rearrangement joins TRBV7-9 to TRBJ1-5, with D possibly matching TRBD1 (6 bases). The CDR3 covers 14 residues. Germline CDR1 is SEHNR and CDR2 is FQNEAQ (reference sequence). V lost 5 bases, J lost 4 bases, and 12 bases lay in between. The DNA of the CDR3 is TGTGCCAGCAGCCAGGGGACGGGAAATCAGCCCCAGCATTTT. Its translation is CASSQGTGNQPQHF.

The rearrangement links TRBV3-1 (or the pseudogene TRBV3-2) to TRBJ1-3; D gene uncertain. Germline CDR1 is LGHDT and CDR2 is YNNKEL (reference sequence). V was clipped by 8 bases and J by 0 bases, with 11 bases between them. This CDR3 has 14 residues. The CDR3 sequence: CASVGSISGNTIYF. The CDR3 coding sequence is TGTGCCAGCGTTGGGAGTATCTCTGGAAACACCATATATTTT.

This clone was seen a handful of times. V and J are TRBV3-1 (or the pseudogene TRBV3-2) and TRBJ1-1, with 7 positions matching TRBD1. V gave up 4 bases and J gave up 5 bases; unmatched junction bases: 7. There are 14 residues in the CDR3. CDR1 LGHDT and CDR2 YNNKEL come from the germline V gene (reference sequence). CDR3 residues: CASSRSAGGTEAFF. In DNA, the CDR3 is TGTGCCAGCAGCCGGTCCGCAGGGGGAACTGAAGCTTTCTTT.

The chain has TRBV6-5 and TRBJ1-1; D may be TRBD1 (5 bases). CDR1 is MNHEY and CDR2 is SVGAGI in the germline V gene. This CDR3 spans 13 amino acids. Trimming removed 2 bases from V and 5 bases from J, with 9 bases in between. The CDR3 nucleotides read TGTGCCAGCAGTTACGGGCGGGGGACTGAAGCTTTCTTT. Amino acid sequence: CASSYGRGTEAFF.

V usage is TRBV7-8 and J usage is TRBJ1-2; D remains ambiguous. V lost 1 base and J 5 bases, leaving 8 bases between the germline ends. This CDR3 is 13 amino acids long. Germline V gene sequence: CDR1 SGHVS, CDR2 FQNEAQ. CDR3 amino acids: CASSLERRYGYTF. DNA of the CDR3: TGTGCCAGCAGCTTAGAACGTCGGTATGGCTACACCTTC.

The chain uses TRBV7-9 and TRBJ1-4; D not certain. The CDR3 covers 13 residues. The germline CDR1 and CDR2 sequences are SEHNR and FQNEAQ (reference sequence). V lost 5 bases and J lost 8, with 12 bases in between. CDR3 DNA: TGTGCCAGCAGCCCCGCTGGAGGGGAAAAACTGTTTTTT. Protein: CASSPAGGEKLFF.

V and J are TRBV6-4 and TRBJ1-2, with 7 bases fitting TRBD1. V shed 4 bases and J 8 bases; nucleotides not matched to a gene: 7. CDR1 MRHNA and CDR2 SNTAGT come from the germline V gene. The CDR3 has 13 amino acids. CDR3 sequence reads: CASSATGVGGYTF. CDR3 DNA: TGTGCCAGCAGTGCTACAGGGGTCGGGGGCTACACCTTC.

The genes are TRBV4-1 and TRBJ2-7; perhaps TRBD1 as D (6 bases). This CDR3 contains 15 residues. Germline V gives CDR1 MGHRA, CDR2 YSYEKL. V lost 0 bases, J lost 4 bases, and 13 bases lay in between. CDR3 coding DNA: TGCGCCAGCAGCCAAGAGGAGACAGGTCCGTACGAGCAGTACTTC. Translated: CASSQEETGPYEQYF.

The chain links TRBV2 to TRBJ1-2; D uncertain. The CDR3 totals 13 residues. Trimming left V 2 bases short and J 9 bases short, with 13 bases between. Germline V gene sequence: CDR1 SNHLY, CDR2 FYNNEI. The CDR3 is CASSEQKKISYTF. Here the CDR3 DNA reads TGTGCCAGCAGTGAACAGAAAAAGATCAGCTACACCTTC.

The chain couples TRBV2 to TRBJ2-4; D perhaps matches TRBD2 (6 bases). CDR3 length: 12 residues. V lost 6 bases, J lost 11 bases, and 14 bases lay in between. CDR1 SNHLY and CDR2 FYNNEI come from the germline V gene. CDR3 DNA: TGTGCCAGCAGACCCGGGGGAGGTGTTCAGTACTTC. Its protein product is CASRPGGGVQYF.